This T cell receptor (beta chain) was retrieved from a study of T cell responses to AZD1222 COVID-19 vaccine. Whole-study results and caveats: Epitopes outside B.1.351 and B.1.1.7 mutated regions reportedly drew nearly half of spike TCRs.

The junction had 13 bases not matched to a gene; V was cut back by 6 bases and J by 0 bases. Per germline, CDR1 SGHRS and CDR2 YFSETQ. The CDR3 is made up of 19 amino acids. The data were produced by immunoSEQ multiplex PCR, yet TCRdb's version contains in-frame clones alone and is incomplete. This table has 150,000 to 200,000 clones, about 94% appearing once. Remarks on this clone: Its antigen is still unknown.

Sample: peripheral blood, taken on day 0 of AZD1222 vaccination. The chain couples TRBV5-1 to TRBJ2-1, with 12 bases aligning to TRBD2. The TCR originated in an adult in good health. This CDR3 is CASNRLAGDHQSSYNEQFF. CDR3 DNA: TGCGCCAGCAACAGACTAGCGGGAGATCACCAGAGCTCCTACAATGAGCAGTTCTTC.